Below, 17 T cell receptor beta chains from the same sample are listed, as sequenced in a study of a mutant IDH1 vaccine in newly diagnosed glioma. The time point here: week 23, last vaccination. The investigators gave 300 ug of mutant IDH1 20-mer peptide in each vaccine dose, together with topical imiquimod. Assay: immunoSEQ multiplex PCR; the TCRdb copy retains only in-frame clones and omits some. Of approximately 28,000 clones in the sample, more than 70% were seen once. For these TCRs, the target antigens are not known. The specimen comprised PBMCs, sampled from a glioma patient whose treatment included an IDH1 peptide vaccine. These receptors were taken from a woman aged 18-29 years with glioma.

V and J are TRBV25-1 and TRBJ2-2, with no clear D. Trimming cost V 3 bases and J 5 bases, with 13 bases left between them. CDR3 length equals 15 residues. Germline-derived CDR1 and CDR2 are MGHDK and SYGVNS. The CDR3 DNA sequence: TGTGCCAGCAGTGACCCCTCCCACCGGACCGGGGAGCTGTTTTTT. Amino acids: CASSDPSHRTGELFF.

This chain uses TRBV28 with TRBJ1-4, with D maybe TRBD1 (5 bases). The V end lost 8 bases, the J end lost 8 bases, and 15 bases lay between the germline ends. The germline V gene encodes CDR1 MDHEN and CDR2 SYDVKM. This CDR3 has 13 amino acids. CDR3 sequence: CASHRLFGEKLFF. The DNA of the CDR3 is TGTGCCAGCCACAGGTTATTCGGAGAAAAACTGTTTTTT.

The chain has TRBV4-1 and TRBJ2-1; 7 positions match TRBD2. This CDR3 spans 16 amino acids. With V trimmed by 4 bases and J by 6 bases, 12 bases remained unmatched. Germline V gives CDR1 MGHRA, CDR2 YSYEKL. The CDR3 nucleotides read TGCGCCAGCAGCCTTAACCCCAGCGGGGCCTTCAATGAGCAGTTCTTC. It yields the protein CASSLNPSGAFNEQFF.

The chain is built from TRBV5-1 and TRBJ2-5; TRBD1 matches at 7 bases. The CDR3 loop spans 13 amino acids. J gave up 4 bases and V 4 bases, and 4 bases lay outside the gene matches. Germline V gene sequence: CDR1 SGHRS, CDR2 YFSETQ. DNA for the CDR3: TGCGCCAGCAGCGAACAGGGGTCAGAGACCCAGTACTTC. Protein product: CASSEQGSETQYF. Filled out from reference TRBV5-1 and TRBJ2-5, the complete variable domain reads KAGVTQTPRYLIKTRGQQVTLSCSPISGHRSVSWYQQTPGQGLQFLFEYFSETQRNKGNFPGRFSGRQFSNSRSEMNVSTLELGDSALYLCASSEQGSETQYFGPGTRLLVL.

The rearrangement links TRBV4-1 to TRBJ2-7, with D possibly TRBD2 on 5 matching bases. CDR1 and CDR2 (germline): MGHRA, YSYEKL. The V and J ends lost 1 base and 4 bases respectively, with 14 bases between them. This CDR3 has 15 amino acids. CDR3 DNA sequence: TGCGCCAGCAGCCAAGGTCCGGGGTCTTGGTACGAGCAGTACTTC. It translates to CASSQGPGSWYEQYF.

The rearrangement links TRBV7-9 to TRBJ1-5; D is ambiguous. This CDR3 region has 12 residues. Trimming left V 1 base short and J 6 bases short, with 4 bases between. Germline CDR1 reads SEHNR; CDR2 reads FQNEAQ (reference sequence). CDR3 nucleotide sequence: TGTGCCAGCAGCTTAGGCGCTCAGCCCCAGCATTTT. Amino acids: CASSLGAQPQHF.

V and J are TRBV18 and TRBJ2-1; D is perhaps TRBD2 (7 bases). Deletions cut 3 bases from V and 0 bases from J, with 12 bases between. CDR3 length: 16 amino acids. From germline, CDR1 is KGHSH and CDR2 LQKENI. In DNA, the CDR3 is TGTGCCAGCTCACCGCGGGGGCCAAGCTCCTACAATGAGCAGTTCTTC. The encoded protein is CASSPRGPSSYNEQFF.

The V call is TRBV4-1, the J call TRBJ1-2; D is unclear. V was trimmed by 0 bases and J by 4 bases, leaving 9 bases between them. In germline, CDR1 is MGHRA, CDR2 YSYEKL. The CDR3 runs to 14 residues. The CDR3 is CASSQESGRYGYTF. The CDR3 nucleotides are TGCGCCAGCAGCCAAGAATCGGGTCGCTATGGCTACACCTTC.

The chain employs TRBV6-4 and TRBJ2-3; D remains unclear. Trimming took off 0 bases at V and 5 bases at J, with 6 bases between the two ends. The CDR3 covers 13 residues. Germline CDR1 is MRHNA and CDR2 is SNTAGT. The CDR3, as DNA: TGTGCCAGCAGTGACTCGACCGTAGATACGCAGTATTTT. Translating gives CASSDSTVDTQYF.

This sequence joins TRBV4-1 and TRBJ2-7, with D perhaps assigned TRBD1 or TRBD2 (6 bases each). Germline V gene lookup returns CDR1 MGHRA and CDR2 YSYEKL. V lost 0 bases to trimming and J lost 9 bases, with 27 bases between them. CDR3 size: 18 residues. The DNA for the CDR3 is TGCGCCAGCAGCCAAGAGGAGTGGGGGGCAGGGCCGTCCCTGGGGCAGTACTTC. Protein product: CASSQEEWGAGPSLGQYF.

The chain has TRBV7-6 and TRBJ1-3; possibly TRBD1 for D (6 bases). Germline V gives CDR1 SGHVS, CDR2 FNYEAQ. The CDR3 length is 16 residues. The ends were cut back, 1 base at V and 2 bases at J, with 12 bases in the middle. CDR3 nucleotide sequence: TGTGCCAGCAGCTTAGATCCTAACAGGGCTGGAAACACCATATATTTT. Translated: CASSLDPNRAGNTIYF.

The genes are TRBV10-3 and TRBJ2-7; possibly TRBD1 for D (5 bases). The germline CDR1 and CDR2 sequences are ENHRY and SYGVKD. Trimming removed 7 bases at V and 6 bases at J, with 10 bases between. The CDR3 length is 11 residues. CDR3 in amino acids: CAITAGREQYF. The CDR3 DNA reads TGTGCCATCACGGCAGGGCGCGAGCAGTACTTC.

This clone was seen once. The chain links TRBV7-9 to TRBJ2-3; D unclear. V lost 4 bases, J lost 6 bases, and 5 bases lay in between. The length of the CDR3 is 11 residues. Germline CDR1 and CDR2: SEHNR and FQNEAQ (reference sequence). CDR3 DNA sequence: TGTGCCAGCAGCTCGTCGGATACGCAGTATTTT. Its translation: CASSSSDTQYF.

The rearrangement links TRBV5-5 to TRBJ1-4, with TRBD1 matching 7 bases. The J segment lost 8 bases and the V segment lost 4 bases, leaving 11 bases of the junction unmatched. This CDR3 is 15 amino acids long. Germline V CDR1 and CDR2: SGHKS, YYEKEE (reference sequence). The CDR3 region has the DNA TGTGCCAGCAGCAGAGATGGGACAGCCACGGAAAAACTGTTTTTT. Its translation is CASSRDGTATEKLFF.

The chain has TRBV5-4 and TRBJ2-7; no clear D gene. Germline V gene data show CDR1 as SGHNT and CDR2 as YYREEE (reference sequence). Trimming removed 0 bases at V and 0 bases at J, with 7 bases between. The length of the CDR3 is 14 residues. CDR3 sequence: CASSLELSSYEQYF. CDR3 bases: TGTGCCAGCAGCTTGGAGCTGAGCTCCTACGAGCAGTACTTC.

The gene calls are TRBV18 and TRBJ1-1, with TRBD1 as a possible D gene (6 bases). From germline, CDR1 is KGHSH and CDR2 LQKENI. The V end lost 0 bases, the J end lost 1 base, and 9 bases lay between the germline ends. This CDR3 has 15 residues. The CDR3 bases are TGTGCCAGCTCACCACCGGGGGGCCCGAACACTGAAGCTTTCTTT. The encoded protein is CASSPPGGPNTEAFF.

This clone was detected only once. This chain links TRBV4-1 with TRBJ2-7; a possible D gene is TRBD2 (7 bases). Germline-derived CDR1 and CDR2 are MGHRA and YSYEKL. The CDR3 contains 15 residues. V dropped 0 bases and J dropped 2 bases, with 11 bases sitting between them. The CDR3, as DNA: TGCGCCAGCAGCCAAGATACGGGGGGCCCCTACGAGCAGTACTTC. Protein product: CASSQDTGGPYEQYF.